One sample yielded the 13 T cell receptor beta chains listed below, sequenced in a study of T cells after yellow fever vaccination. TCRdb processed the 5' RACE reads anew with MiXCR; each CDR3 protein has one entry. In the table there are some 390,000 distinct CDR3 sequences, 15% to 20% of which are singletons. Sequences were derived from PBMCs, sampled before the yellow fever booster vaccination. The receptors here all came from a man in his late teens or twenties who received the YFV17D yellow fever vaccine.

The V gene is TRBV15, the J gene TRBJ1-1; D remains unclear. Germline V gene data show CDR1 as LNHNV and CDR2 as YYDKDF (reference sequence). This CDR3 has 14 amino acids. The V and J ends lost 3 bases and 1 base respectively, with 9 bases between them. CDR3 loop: CATSSRRENTEAFF. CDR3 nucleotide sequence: TGTGCCACCAGCAGTCGGAGGGAGAACACTGAAGCTTTCTTT.

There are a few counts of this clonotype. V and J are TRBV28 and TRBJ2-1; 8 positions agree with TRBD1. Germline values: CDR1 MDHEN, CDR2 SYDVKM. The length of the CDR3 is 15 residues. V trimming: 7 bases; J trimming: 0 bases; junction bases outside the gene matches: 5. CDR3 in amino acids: CASTSGGVSYNEQFF. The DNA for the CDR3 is TGTGCCAGCACATCAGGGGGCGTCTCCTACAATGAGCAGTTCTTC.

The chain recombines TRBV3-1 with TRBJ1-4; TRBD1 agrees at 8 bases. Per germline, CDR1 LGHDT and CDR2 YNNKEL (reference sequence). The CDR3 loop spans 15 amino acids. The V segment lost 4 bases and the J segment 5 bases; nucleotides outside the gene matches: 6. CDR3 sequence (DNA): TGTGCCAGCAGCCCTAGGACAGGGTCAAATGAAAAACTGTTTTTT. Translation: CASSPRTGSNEKLFF.

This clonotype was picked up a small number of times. CDR3 residues: CASSTSGEDTEAFF. The CDR3 DNA follows: TGTGCCAGCTCAACGTCGGGGGAGGACACTGAAGCTTTCTTT. The chain recombines TRBV18 with TRBJ1-1, with D maybe TRBD1 (5 bases). V was pared by 5 bases and J by 3 bases, with 13 bases between. There are 14 residues in the CDR3. Germline assignment: CDR1 KGHSH and CDR2 LQKENI. Looking up the rest from reference TRBV18 and TRBJ1-1 gives the full variable domain: NAGVMQNPRHLVRRRGQEARLRCSPMKGHSHVYWYRQLPEEGLKFMVYLQKENIIDESGMPKERFSAEFPKEGPSILRIQQVVRGDSAAYFCASSTSGEDTEAFFGQGTRLTVV.

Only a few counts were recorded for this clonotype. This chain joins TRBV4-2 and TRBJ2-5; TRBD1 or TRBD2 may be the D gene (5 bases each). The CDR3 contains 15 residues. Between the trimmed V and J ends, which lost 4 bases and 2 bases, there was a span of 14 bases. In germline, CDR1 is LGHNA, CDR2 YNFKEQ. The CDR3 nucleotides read TGTGCCAGCAGCCCGAGGCTGGGGGTTCAAGAGACCCAGTACTTC. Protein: CASSPRLGVQETQYF.

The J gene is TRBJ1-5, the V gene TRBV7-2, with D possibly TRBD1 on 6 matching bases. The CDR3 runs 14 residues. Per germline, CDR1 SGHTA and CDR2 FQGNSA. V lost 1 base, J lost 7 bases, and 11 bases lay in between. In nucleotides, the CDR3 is TGTGCCAGCAGCTTAGGCCCTAGGGGGCAGCCCCAGCATTTT. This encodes CASSLGPRGQPQHF.

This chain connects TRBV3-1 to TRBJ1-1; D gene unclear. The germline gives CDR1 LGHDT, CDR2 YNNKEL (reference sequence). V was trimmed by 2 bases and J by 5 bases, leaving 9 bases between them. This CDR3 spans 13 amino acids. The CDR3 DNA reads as TGTGCCAGCAGCCAAAGTACTGGGACTGAAGCTTTCTTT. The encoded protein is CASSQSTGTEAFF.

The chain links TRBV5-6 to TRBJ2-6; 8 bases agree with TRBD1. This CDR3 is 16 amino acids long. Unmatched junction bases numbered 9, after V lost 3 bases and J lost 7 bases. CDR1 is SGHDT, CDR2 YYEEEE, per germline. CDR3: CASSWRTGFIANVLTF. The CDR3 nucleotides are TGTGCCAGCAGCTGGAGGACAGGGTTCATTGCCAACGTCCTGACTTTC. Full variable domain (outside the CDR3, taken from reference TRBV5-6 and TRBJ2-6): DAGVTQSPTHLIKTRGQQVTLRCSPKSGHDTVSWYQQALGQGPQFIFQYYEEEERQRGNFPDRFSGHQFPNYSSELNVNALLLGDSALYLCASSWRTGFIANVLTFGAGSRLTVL.

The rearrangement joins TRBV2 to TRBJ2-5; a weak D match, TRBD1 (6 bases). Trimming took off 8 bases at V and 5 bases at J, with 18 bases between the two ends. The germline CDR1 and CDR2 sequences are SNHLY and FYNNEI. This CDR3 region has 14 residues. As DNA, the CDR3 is TGTGCCAGCTGGGGTCCGGGACAAGGGGAGACCCAGTACTTC. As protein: CASWGPGQGETQYF.

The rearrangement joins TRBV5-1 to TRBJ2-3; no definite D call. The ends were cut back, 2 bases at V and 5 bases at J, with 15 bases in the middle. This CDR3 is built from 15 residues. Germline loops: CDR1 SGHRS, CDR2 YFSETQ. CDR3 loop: CASSFIPVPQDTQYF. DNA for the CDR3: TGCGCCAGCAGCTTTATCCCGGTCCCGCAAGATACGCAGTATTTT.

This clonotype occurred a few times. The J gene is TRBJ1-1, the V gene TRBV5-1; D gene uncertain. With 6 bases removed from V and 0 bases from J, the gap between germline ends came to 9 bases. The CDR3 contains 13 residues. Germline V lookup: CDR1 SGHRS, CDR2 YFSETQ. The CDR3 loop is CASKGGVNTEAFF. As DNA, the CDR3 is TGCGCCAGCAAAGGTGGCGTGAACACTGAAGCTTTCTTT.

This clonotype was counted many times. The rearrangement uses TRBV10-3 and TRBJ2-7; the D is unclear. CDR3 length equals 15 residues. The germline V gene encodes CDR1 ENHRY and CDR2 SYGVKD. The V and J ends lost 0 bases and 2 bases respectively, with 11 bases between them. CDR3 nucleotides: TGTGCCATCAGTGAGTCGAGAACAACCCCCTACGAGCAGTACTTC. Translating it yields CAISESRTTPYEQYF.

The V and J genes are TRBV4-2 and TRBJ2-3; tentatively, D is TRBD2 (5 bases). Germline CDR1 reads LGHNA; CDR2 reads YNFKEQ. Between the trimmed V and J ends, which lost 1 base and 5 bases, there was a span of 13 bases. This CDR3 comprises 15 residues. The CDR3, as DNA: TGTGCCAGCAGCCAAGCCAGCGGCGAGCAAGATACGCAGTATTTT. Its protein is CASSQASGEQDTQYF.